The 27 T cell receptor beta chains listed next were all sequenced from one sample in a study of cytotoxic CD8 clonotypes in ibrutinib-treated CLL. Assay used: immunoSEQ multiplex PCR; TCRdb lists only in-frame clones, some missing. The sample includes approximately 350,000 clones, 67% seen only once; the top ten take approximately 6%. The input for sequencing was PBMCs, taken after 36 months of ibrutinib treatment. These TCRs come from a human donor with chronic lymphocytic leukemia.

The CDR3 loop is CASSFLLPSLQRGSYEQYF. DNA of the CDR3: TGTGCCAGCAGTTTCCTACTGCCGTCCTTACAAAGGGGCTCCTACGAGCAGTACTTC. The gene calls are TRBV28 and TRBJ2-7; maybe TRBD1 (5 bases). Germline V lookup: CDR1 MDHEN, CDR2 SYDVKM. V lost 3 bases and J lost 0, with 24 bases in between. CDR3 length equals 19 residues.

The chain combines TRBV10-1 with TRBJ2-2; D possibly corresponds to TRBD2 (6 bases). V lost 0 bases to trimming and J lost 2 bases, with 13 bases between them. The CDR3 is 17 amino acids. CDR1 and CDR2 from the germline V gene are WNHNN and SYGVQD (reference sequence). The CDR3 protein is CASSESRPGLNTGELFF. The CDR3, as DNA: TGCGCCAGCAGTGAGTCTAGGCCGGGACTTAACACCGGGGAGCTGTTTTTT.

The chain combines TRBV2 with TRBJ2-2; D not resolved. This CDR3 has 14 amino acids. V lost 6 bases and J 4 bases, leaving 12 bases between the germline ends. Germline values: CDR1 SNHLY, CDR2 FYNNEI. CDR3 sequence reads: CASRAIVRTGELFF. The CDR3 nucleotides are TGTGCCAGCAGGGCTATCGTTCGCACCGGGGAGCTGTTTTTT.

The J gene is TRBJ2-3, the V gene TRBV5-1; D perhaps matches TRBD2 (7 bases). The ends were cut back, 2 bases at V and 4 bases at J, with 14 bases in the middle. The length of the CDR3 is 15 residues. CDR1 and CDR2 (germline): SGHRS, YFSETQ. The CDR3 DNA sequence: TGCGCCAGCAGCTTCTGGGGGGGCCTGTCAGATACGCAGTATTTT. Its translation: CASSFWGGLSDTQYF.

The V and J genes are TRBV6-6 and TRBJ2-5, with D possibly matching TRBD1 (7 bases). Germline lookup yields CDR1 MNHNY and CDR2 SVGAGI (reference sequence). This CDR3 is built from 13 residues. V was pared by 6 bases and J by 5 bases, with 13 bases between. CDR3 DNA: TGTGCCAGCAGCTCGACAGGGACTGAGACCCAGTACTTC. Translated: CASSSTGTETQYF.

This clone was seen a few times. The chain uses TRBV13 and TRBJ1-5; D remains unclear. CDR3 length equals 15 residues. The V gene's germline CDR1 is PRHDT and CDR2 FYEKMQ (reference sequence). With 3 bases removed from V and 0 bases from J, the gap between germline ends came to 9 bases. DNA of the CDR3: TGTGCCAGCAGCTTGGGTCGAATTAGCAATCAGCCCCAGCATTTT. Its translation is CASSLGRISNQPQHF.

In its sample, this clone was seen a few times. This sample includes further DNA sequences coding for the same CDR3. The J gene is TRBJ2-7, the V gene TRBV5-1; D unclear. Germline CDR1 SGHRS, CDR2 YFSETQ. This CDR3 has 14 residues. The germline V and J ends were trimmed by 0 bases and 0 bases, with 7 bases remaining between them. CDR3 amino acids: CASSLGVSSYEQYF. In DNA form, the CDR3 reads TGCGCCAGCAGCTTGGGTGTCAGCTCCTACGAGCAGTACTTC.

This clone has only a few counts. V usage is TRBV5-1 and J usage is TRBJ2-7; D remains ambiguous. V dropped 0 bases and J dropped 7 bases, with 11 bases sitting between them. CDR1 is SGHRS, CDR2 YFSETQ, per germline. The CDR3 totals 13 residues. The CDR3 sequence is CASSLGFSAEQYF. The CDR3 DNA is TGCGCCAGCAGCTTGGGCTTCAGCGCTGAGCAGTACTTC.

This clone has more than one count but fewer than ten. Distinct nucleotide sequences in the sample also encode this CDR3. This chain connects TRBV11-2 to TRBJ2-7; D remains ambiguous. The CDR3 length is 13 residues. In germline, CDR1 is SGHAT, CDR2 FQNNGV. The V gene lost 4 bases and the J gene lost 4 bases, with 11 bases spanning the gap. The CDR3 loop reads CASSYLSAYEQYF. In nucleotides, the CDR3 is TGTGCCAGCAGCTACCTCTCGGCGTACGAGCAGTACTTC.

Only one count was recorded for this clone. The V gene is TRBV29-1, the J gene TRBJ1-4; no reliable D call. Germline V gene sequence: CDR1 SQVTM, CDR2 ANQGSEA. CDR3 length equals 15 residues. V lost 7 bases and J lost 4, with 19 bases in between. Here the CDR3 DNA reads TGCAGCGCCAGAAGACGAGGGCAGGATAATGAAAAACTGTTTTTT. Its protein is CSARRRGQDNEKLFF.

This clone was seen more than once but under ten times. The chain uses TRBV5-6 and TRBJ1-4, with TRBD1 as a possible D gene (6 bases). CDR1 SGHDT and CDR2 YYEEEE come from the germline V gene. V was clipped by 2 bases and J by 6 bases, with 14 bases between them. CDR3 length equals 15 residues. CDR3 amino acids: CASSFRDRRDEKLFF. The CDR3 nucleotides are TGTGCCAGCAGCTTCCGTGACAGGCGGGATGAAAAACTGTTTTTT. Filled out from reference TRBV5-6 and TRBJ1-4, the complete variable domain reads DAGVTQSPTHLIKTRGQQVTLRCSPKSGHDTVSWYQQALGQGPQFIFQYYEEEERQRGNFPDRFSGHQFPNYSSELNVNALLLGDSALYLCASSFRDRRDEKLFFGSGTQLSVL.

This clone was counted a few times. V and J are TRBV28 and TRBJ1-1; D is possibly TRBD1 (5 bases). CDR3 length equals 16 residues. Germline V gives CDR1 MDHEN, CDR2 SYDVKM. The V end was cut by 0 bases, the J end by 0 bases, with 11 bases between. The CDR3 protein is CASSLWGTDMNTEAFF. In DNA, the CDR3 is TGTGCCAGCAGTTTATGGGGGACGGACATGAACACTGAAGCTTTCTTT.

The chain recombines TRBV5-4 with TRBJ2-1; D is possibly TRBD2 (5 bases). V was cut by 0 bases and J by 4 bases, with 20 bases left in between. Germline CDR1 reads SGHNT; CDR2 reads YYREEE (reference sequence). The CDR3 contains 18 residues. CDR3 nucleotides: TGTGCCAGCAGCTTGGTGACGGGGTATTCGGAGTCTTACAATGAGCAGTTCTTC. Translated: CASSLVTGYSESYNEQFF.

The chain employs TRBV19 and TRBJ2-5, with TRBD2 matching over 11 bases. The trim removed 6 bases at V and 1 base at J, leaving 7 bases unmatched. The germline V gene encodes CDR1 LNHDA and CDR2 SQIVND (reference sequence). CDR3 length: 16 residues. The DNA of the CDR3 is TGTGCCAGTAGGGGGGGTAGCGGGAGGGCCCAAGAGACCCAGTACTTC. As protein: CASRGGSGRAQETQYF.

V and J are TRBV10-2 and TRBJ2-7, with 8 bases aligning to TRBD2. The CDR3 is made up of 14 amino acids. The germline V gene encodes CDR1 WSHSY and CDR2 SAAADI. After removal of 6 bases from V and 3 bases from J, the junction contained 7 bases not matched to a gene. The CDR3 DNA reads TGCGCCAGCAGCAGAGCTAGCGGGTTCTACGAGCAGTACTTC. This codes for CASSRASGFYEQYF.

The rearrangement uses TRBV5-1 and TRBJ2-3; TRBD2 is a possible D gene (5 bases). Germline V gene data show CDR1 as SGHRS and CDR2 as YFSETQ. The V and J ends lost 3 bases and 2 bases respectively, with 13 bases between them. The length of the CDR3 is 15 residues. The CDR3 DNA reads TGCGCCAGCAGCTCGGACGGAGGAAACACAGATACGCAGTATTTT. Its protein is CASSSDGGNTDTQYF. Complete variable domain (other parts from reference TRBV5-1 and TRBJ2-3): KAGVTQTPRYLIKTRGQQVTLSCSPISGHRSVSWYQQTPGQGLQFLFEYFSETQRNKGNFPGRFSGRQFSNSRSEMNVSTLELGDSALYLCASSSDGGNTDTQYFGPGTRLTVL.

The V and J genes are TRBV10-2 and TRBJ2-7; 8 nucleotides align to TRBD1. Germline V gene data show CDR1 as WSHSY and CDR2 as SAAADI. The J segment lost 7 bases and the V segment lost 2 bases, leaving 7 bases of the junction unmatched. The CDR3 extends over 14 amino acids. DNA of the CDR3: TGCGCCAGCAGTGAGGGAAGGACAGGGAGTGAGCAGTACTTC. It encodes CASSEGRTGSEQYF.

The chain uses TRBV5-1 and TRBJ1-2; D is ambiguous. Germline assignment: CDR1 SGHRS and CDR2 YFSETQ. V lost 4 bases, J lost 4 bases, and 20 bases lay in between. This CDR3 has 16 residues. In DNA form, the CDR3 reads TGCGCCAGCAGCCCCGAGAGTAGTGGGAATCGCTATGGCTACACCTTC. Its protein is CASSPESSGNRYGYTF.

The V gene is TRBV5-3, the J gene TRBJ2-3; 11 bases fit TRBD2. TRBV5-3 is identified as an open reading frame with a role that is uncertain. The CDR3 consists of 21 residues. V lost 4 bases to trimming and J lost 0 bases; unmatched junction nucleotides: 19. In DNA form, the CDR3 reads TGTGCCAGAAGCCCAGAAGGGACTAGCGGCCGATACGCCCATAGCACAGATACGCAGTATTTT. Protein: CARSPEGTSGRYAHSTDTQYF.

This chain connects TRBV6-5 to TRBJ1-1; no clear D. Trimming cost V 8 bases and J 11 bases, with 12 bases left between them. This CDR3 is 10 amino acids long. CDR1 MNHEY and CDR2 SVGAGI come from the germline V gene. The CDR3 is CASYLGRAFF. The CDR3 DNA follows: TGTGCCAGCTATTTAGGTCGGGCTTTCTTT.

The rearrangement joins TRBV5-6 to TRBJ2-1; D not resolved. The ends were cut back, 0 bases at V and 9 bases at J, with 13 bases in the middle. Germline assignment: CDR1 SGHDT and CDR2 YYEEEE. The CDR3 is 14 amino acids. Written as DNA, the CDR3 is TGTGCCAGCAGCTTGGGTGCACCGCACCTTGAGCAGTTCTTC. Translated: CASSLGAPHLEQFF.

This chain's CDR3 is CASSLAAGGPHEQFF. DNA for the CDR3: TGTGCCAGCAGCTTGGCGGCGGGGGGGCCGCATGAGCAGTTCTTC. The genes are TRBV5-4 and TRBJ2-1; 9 nucleotides align to TRBD2. This CDR3 has 15 amino acids. Per the germline V gene, CDR1 is SGHNT and CDR2 is YYREEE (reference sequence). J was trimmed by 8 bases and V by 0 bases; bases with no gene match: 6.

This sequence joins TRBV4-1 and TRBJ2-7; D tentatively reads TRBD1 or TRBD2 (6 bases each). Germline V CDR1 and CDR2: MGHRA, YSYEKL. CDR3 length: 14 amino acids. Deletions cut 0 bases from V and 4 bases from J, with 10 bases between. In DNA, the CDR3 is TGCGCCAGCAGCCAAGAGGAGGGGACATACGAGCAGTACTTC. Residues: CASSQEEGTYEQYF.

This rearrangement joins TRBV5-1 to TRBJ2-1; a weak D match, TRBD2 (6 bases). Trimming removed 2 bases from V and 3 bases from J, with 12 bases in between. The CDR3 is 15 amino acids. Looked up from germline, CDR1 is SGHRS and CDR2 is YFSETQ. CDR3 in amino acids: CASSFRGTHYNEQFF. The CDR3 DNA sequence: TGCGCCAGCAGCTTTCGGGGGACCCACTACAATGAGCAGTTCTTC.

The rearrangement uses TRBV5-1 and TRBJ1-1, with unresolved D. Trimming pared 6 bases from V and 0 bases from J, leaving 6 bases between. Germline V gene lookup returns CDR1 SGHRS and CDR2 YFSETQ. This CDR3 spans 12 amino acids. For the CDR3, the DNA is TGCGCCAGCAAGGAGTTGAACACTGAAGCTTTCTTT. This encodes CASKELNTEAFF.

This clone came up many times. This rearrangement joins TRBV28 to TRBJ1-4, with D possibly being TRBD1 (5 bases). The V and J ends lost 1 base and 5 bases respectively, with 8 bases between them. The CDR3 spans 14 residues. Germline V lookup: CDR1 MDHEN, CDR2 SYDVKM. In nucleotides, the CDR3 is TGTGCCAGCAGTTTATACCAGGGCAATGAAAAACTGTTTTTT. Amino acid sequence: CASSLYQGNEKLFF.

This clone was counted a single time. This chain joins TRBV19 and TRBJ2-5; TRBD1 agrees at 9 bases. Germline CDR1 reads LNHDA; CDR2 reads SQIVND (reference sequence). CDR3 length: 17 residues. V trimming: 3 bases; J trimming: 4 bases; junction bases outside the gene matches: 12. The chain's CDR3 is CASSIRPGTGIGETQYF. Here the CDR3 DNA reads TGTGCCAGTAGTATTCGCCCCGGGACAGGGATTGGAGAGACCCAGTACTTC.